This TCR beta chain was found in a study of cytomegalovirus exposure and HLA in healthy donors. For the study at large: Early release data held 85 million or so unique TCRs from HLA-typed donors. General observations from the study: Earlier analysis looked at TCR beta V segments, and most were productive about 87% or about 30% of the time. Reportedly, fewer N-insertions than the approximately 700-donor mean appeared in an Asian-associated ancestry cluster in a later analysis.

Concerning this clone itself: Antigen specificity is unknown.

Both 60 Vbeta primers and 13 Jbeta primers went into the PCR. Data came from immunoSEQ multiplex PCR; TCRdb stores just in-frame clones and leaves some out. Found here are about 200,000 clones, roughly 13% of them singletons; the top ten hold 7.8%. Deletions cut 3 bases from V and 0 bases from J, with 11 bases between. This CDR3 spans 15 amino acids. Germline values: CDR1 MNHNS, CDR2 SASEGT. The gene calls are TRBV6-1 and TRBJ1-2; the D gene is possibly TRBD1 (6 bases). Sequencing was performed on PBMCs. The source of this sequence is a man aged 45-65 years in good health and CMV-seropositive. CDR3 region: CASSDRTDPNYGYTF. The CDR3 coding sequence is TGTGCCAGCAGTGACCGGACAGACCCTAACTATGGCTACACCTTC.